Sequencing of this T cell receptor (beta chain) was carried out in a study of low-dose radiotherapy and immunotherapy resistance in tumors. cDNA synthesis used a TRAV/TRBV-specific primer set for both chains. TCR amplification involved about 21 PCR cycles with a constant-region primer and V-primer adapter. TCRdb reprocessed the reads via MiXCR and lists one record per CDR3 protein. Seen here are about 60,000 distinct CDR3 sequences, roughly a quarter observed once, and the top ten hold 5.5% to 6.5%. Trimming took off 3 bases at V and 3 bases at J, with 6 bases between the two ends. CDR3 length equals 12 residues. Time point of the sample: before trial treatment.

The sequenced sample was PBMCs, obtained before treatment. The origin of this receptor is a male donor with prostate cancer. The chain employs TRBV12-3 or TRBV12-4 and TRBJ2-7; D unresolved. As DNA, the CDR3 is TGTGCCAGCAGTTTTCGATACTACGAGCAGTACTTC. It encodes CASSFRYYEQYF.